A selection of T cell receptor beta chains follows, all from one sample in a study of blood T cell repertoires in COVID-19. The data were produced by immunoSEQ multiplex PCR, yet TCRdb's version contains in-frame clones alone and is incomplete. The table has roughly 110,000 clones, about 84% seen once. Sequences were obtained from peripheral blood. The receptors stem from a man aged 50-59 years with acute or convalescent COVID-19. CDR3s include the opening cysteine and the closing phenylalanine or tryptophan. D genes are given only for firm matches. Clone sizes are given selectively: once, few, many, or a class where the clone is expanded.

clone_size j_call d_call v_call cdr3_aa cdr3_nt
- TRBJ1-2 TRBD1 TRBV19 CASKPGQGDYGYTF TGTGCCAGTAAACCGGGACAGGGCGACTATGGCTACACCTTC
- TRBJ2-6 - TRBV24-1 CATSAPGVAGANVLTF TGTGCCACCAGTGCTCCTGGAGTTGCTGGGGCCAACGTCCTGACTTTC
- TRBJ2-3 TRBD2 TRBV5-1 CASSLMVLAGGTDTQYF TGCGCCAGCAGCTTGATGGTACTAGCGGGGGGCACAGATACGCAGTATTTT
- TRBJ1-2 - TRBV7-2 CASSLYRDYGYTF TGTGCCAGCAGCTTATACAGAGACTATGGCTACACCTTC
- TRBJ1-2 - TRBV3-1/TRBV3-2 CASSQGATGGVYGYTF TGTGCCAGCAGCCAAGGTGCGACAGGAGGTGTATATGGCTACACCTTC
few TRBJ1-2 TRBD1 TRBV30 CASRDRGLNGYTF TGTGCCTCGCGGGACAGGGGGCTTAATGGCTACACCTTC
- TRBJ2-5 - TRBV25-1 CASSELAGTAQYF TGTGCCAGCAGTGAATTGGCGGGGACGGCCCAGTACTTC
- TRBJ2-3 TRBD2 TRBV28 CASSSGGSTDTQYF TGTGCCAGCAGTTCGGGGGGTAGCACAGATACGCAGTATTTT
- TRBJ1-4 TRBD1 TRBV10-2 CASSEQGATNEKLFF TGCGCCAGCAGTGAGCAGGGGGCCACTAATGAAAAACTGTTTTTT
- TRBJ1-2 - TRBV20-1 CSASKVGLGHGYTF TGCAGTGCTAGTAAAGTTGGCCTGGGCCATGGCTACACCTTC
- TRBJ2-6 TRBD1 TRBV6-1 CASSEQGALSGANVLTF TGTGCCAGCAGTGAACAGGGGGCCCTCTCTGGGGCCAACGTCCTGACTTTC
- TRBJ1-3 - TRBV11-2 CASSLASHLSGNTIYF TGTGCCAGCAGCTTAGCTAGCCACCTCTCTGGAAACACCATATATTTT
- TRBJ1-6 - TRBV4-1 CASSPGILYNSPLHF TGCGCCAGCAGCCCAGGGATCTTATATAATTCACCCCTCCACTTT
- TRBJ1-3 - TRBV6-5 CASSTQGAGNTIYF TGTGCCAGCAGTACTCAGGGCGCTGGAAACACCATATATTTT
few TRBJ2-1 TRBD2 TRBV3-1/TRBV3-2 CASSPRTRLDNEQFF TGTGCCAGCAGCCCCAGGACTAGGTTGGACAATGAGCAGTTCTTC
- TRBJ2-7 TRBD2 TRBV6-5 CASALAGTYEQYF TGTGCGAGCGCGTTAGCGGGGACCTACGAGCAGTACTTC
- TRBJ2-3 TRBD2 TRBV15 CATSSGLAGGGEDTQYF TGTGCCACCAGCTCTGGACTAGCGGGGGGAGGGGAAGATACGCAGTATTTT
- TRBJ1-3 TRBD1 TRBV5-1 CASSGTGGNTIYF TGCGCCAGCAGCGGGACAGGGGGAAACACCATATATTTT
- TRBJ1-5 TRBD1 TRBV2 CASSELQGQHQPQHF TGTGCCAGCAGTGAATTACAGGGGCAGCATCAGCCCCAGCATTTT
- TRBJ1-5 - TRBV19 CASSIGGTYDQPQHF TGTGCCAGTAGTATAGGGGGGACATATGATCAGCCCCAGCATTTT
- TRBJ1-2 - TRBV2 CASSPDTDGYTF TGTGCCAGCAGCCCCGACACAGATGGCTACACCTTC
- TRBJ2-5 - TRBV5-5 CASSLVNLAKETQYF TGTGCCAGCAGCTTGGTGAACCTAGCAAAAGAGACCCAGTACTTC
- TRBJ2-3 TRBD1 TRBV3-1/TRBV3-2 CASSGQAADTQYF TGTGCCAGCAGTGGACAGGCCGCAGATACGCAGTATTTT
- TRBJ1-1 TRBD1 TRBV28 CASSYSGQGTDEAFF TGTGCCAGCAGTTACTCGGGACAGGGGACGGATGAAGCTTTCTTT
- TRBJ2-7 - TRBV28 CASSLGGGYEQYF TGTGCCAGCAGCCTAGGCGGTGGCTACGAGCAGTACTTC